Each of the 13 T cell receptor beta chains below was sequenced from the same sample in a study of cytomegalovirus exposure and HLA in healthy donors. A multiplex PCR was run with 60 Vbeta primers and 13 Jbeta primers. TCRdb's copy holds only in-frame clones and misses some; the assay was immunoSEQ multiplex PCR. Its table records 150,000 to 200,000 clones. The sequencing sample was made of PBMCs. These receptors all come from a woman under 30 in good health and CMV-seropositive.

The V gene is TRBV4-1, the J gene TRBJ1-6, with a tentative D call TRBD1 (5 bases). V lost 3 bases and J 0 bases, leaving 12 bases between the germline ends. Looked up from germline, CDR1 is MGHRA and CDR2 is YSYEKL. This CDR3 region has 17 residues. The CDR3 DNA reads as TGCGCCAGCAGCCAGGGGCCCTCCCGCTCCTATAATTCACCCCTCCACTTT. This gives the protein CASSQGPSRSYNSPLHF.

The chain combines TRBV4-2 with TRBJ1-1, with D possibly TRBD1 on 6 matching bases. The CDR3 runs to 15 residues. Germline CDR1 LGHNA, CDR2 YNFKEQ. V was pared by 4 bases and J by 8 bases, with 20 bases between. The DNA of the CDR3 is TGTGCCAGCAGCCCCGGACAGCGCACGACCCGGGAAGCTTTCTTT. It translates to CASSPGQRTTREAFF.

V usage is TRBV20-1 and J usage is TRBJ2-1; maybe TRBD2 (6 bases). The CDR3 runs 11 residues. CDR1 DFQATT and CDR2 SNEGSKA come from the germline V gene (reference sequence). Trimming took off 1 base at V and 12 bases at J, with 10 bases between the two ends. The CDR3 loop is CSARVRDSQFF. For the CDR3, the DNA is TGCAGTGCTAGAGTCCGGGACTCGCAGTTCTTC.

The genes are TRBV7-2 and TRBJ1-5, with D possibly matching TRBD1 (6 bases). Germline values: CDR1 SGHTA, CDR2 FQGNSA. Trimming left V 5 bases short and J 0 bases short, with 11 bases between. The CDR3 totals 15 residues. The CDR3 loop reads CASSPQGHSNQPQHF. The CDR3 DNA is TGTGCCAGCAGCCCCCAGGGACATAGCAATCAGCCCCAGCATTTT.

The V and J genes are TRBV6-5 and TRBJ2-1, with 11 bases lining up with TRBD2. With 8 bases clipped from V and 8 bases from J, the junction kept 8 bases outside the gene matches. The CDR3 runs 14 residues. Germline CDR1 reads MNHEY; CDR2 reads SVGAGI. The CDR3 is CASGRLAGFDEQFF. CDR3 nucleotide sequence: TGTGCCAGCGGAAGACTAGCGGGGTTCGATGAGCAGTTCTTC.

The genes are TRBV27 and TRBJ1-5; perhaps TRBD1 as D (5 bases). The CDR3 contains 15 residues. V gave up 5 bases and J gave up 0 bases, with 11 bases separating them. The germline V gene has CDR1 MNHEY and CDR2 SMNVEV (reference sequence). The CDR3 DNA reads as TGTGCCAGCAGTGTCGGGACTGGTAGCAATCAGCCCCAGCATTTT. Protein sequence: CASSVGTGSNQPQHF.

This chain joins TRBV19 and TRBJ2-3; no firm D call. Trimming took off 6 bases at V and 3 bases at J, with 16 bases between the two ends. This CDR3 has 15 amino acids. Germline V lookup: CDR1 LNHDA, CDR2 SQIVND (reference sequence). CDR3 protein: CASSYSTRGTDTQYF. In DNA form, the CDR3 reads TGTGCCAGTAGCTACTCAACCCGAGGTACAGATACGCAGTATTTT.

The gene calls are TRBV11-2 and TRBJ1-1, with TRBD1 matching over 7 bases. Germline assignment: CDR1 SGHAT and CDR2 FQNNGV. The CDR3 is made up of 17 amino acids. V lost 5 bases to trimming and J lost 1 base; unmatched junction nucleotides: 13. The CDR3 nucleotides read TGTGCCAGCAGCACCTACAGGGGTAAACATGGGAACACTGAAGCTTTCTTT. Its protein is CASSTYRGKHGNTEAFF.

The chain carries TRBV6-1 and TRBJ2-1; TRBD1 might be the D (6 bases). The V gene's germline CDR1 is MNHNS and CDR2 SASEGT. This CDR3 has 13 amino acids. V lost 4 bases and J 4 bases, leaving 8 bases between the germline ends. The CDR3 DNA follows: TGTGCCAGCAGTGGGACAGTGTACAATGAGCAGTTCTTC. Protein product: CASSGTVYNEQFF.

This sequence joins TRBV7-8 and TRBJ2-7; 8 nucleotides match TRBD2. The CDR3 has 18 amino acids. CDR1 is SGHVS, CDR2 FQNEAQ, per germline. V shed 3 bases, J shed 0 bases, and the junction held 13 bases outside the gene matches. For the CDR3, the DNA is TGTGCCAGCAGCTTGACCTCGCTAGCGGGCCTCAACTCCTACGAGCAGTACTTC. It encodes CASSLTSLAGLNSYEQYF.

The chain recombines TRBV9 with TRBJ1-4; no reliable D call. The CDR3 length is 13 residues. Germline assignment: CDR1 SGDLS and CDR2 YYNGEE. The ends were cut back, 0 bases at V and 10 bases at J, with 10 bases in the middle. As DNA, the CDR3 is TGTGCCAGCAGCGTAGTGGTATCCGGAAAACTGTTTTTT. Amino acids: CASSVVVSGKLFF. Full variable domain (remainder filled in from reference TRBV9 and TRBJ1-4): DSGVTQTPKHLITATGQRVTLRCSPRSGDLSVYWYQQSLDQGLQFLIQYYNGEERAKGNILERFSAQQFPDLHSELNLSSLELGDSALYFCASSVVVSGKLFFGSGTQLSVL.

The V and J genes are TRBV18 and TRBJ2-1, with 11 nucleotides matching TRBD1. CDR1 is KGHSH, CDR2 LQKENI, per germline. The J segment lost 4 bases and the V segment lost 1 base, leaving 3 bases of the junction unmatched. The CDR3 covers 16 residues. The CDR3 sequence is CASSPRGDRGYNEQFF. CDR3 in DNA: TGTGCCAGCTCACCACGGGGGGACAGGGGGTACAATGAGCAGTTCTTC. The full variable domain, with the rest looked up from reference TRBV18 and TRBJ2-1, is NAGVMQNPRHLVRRRGQEARLRCSPMKGHSHVYWYRQLPEEGLKFMVYLQKENIIDESGMPKERFSAEFPKEGPSILRIQQVVRGDSAAYFCASSPRGDRGYNEQFFGPGTRLTVL.

The rearrangement uses TRBV29-1 and TRBJ1-2; the D gene is possibly TRBD1 (5 bases). The V gene's germline CDR1 is SQVTM and CDR2 ANQGSEA. The CDR3 sequence is 15 residues long. V was pared by 7 bases and J by 7 bases, with 25 bases between. CDR3 DNA sequence: TGCAGCGGTCAAACGACCGGGACCGAAGCGGGTGGCTACACCTTC. Amino acids: CSGQTTGTEAGGYTF.